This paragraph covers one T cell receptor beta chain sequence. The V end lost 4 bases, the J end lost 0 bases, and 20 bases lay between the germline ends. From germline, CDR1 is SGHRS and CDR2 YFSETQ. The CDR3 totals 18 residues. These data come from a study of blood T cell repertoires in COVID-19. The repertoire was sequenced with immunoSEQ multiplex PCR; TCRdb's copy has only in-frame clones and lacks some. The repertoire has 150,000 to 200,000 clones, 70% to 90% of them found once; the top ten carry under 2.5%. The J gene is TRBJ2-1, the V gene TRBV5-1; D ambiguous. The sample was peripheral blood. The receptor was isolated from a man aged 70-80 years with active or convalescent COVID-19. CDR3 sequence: CASSLHFLGGSSYNEQFF. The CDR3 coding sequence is TGCGCCAGCAGCCTCCATTTCTTAGGCGGAAGCTCCTACAATGAGCAGTTCTTC. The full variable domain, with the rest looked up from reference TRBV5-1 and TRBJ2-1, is KAGVTQTPRYLIKTRGQQVTLSCSPISGHRSVSWYQQTPGQGLQFLFEYFSETQRNKGNFPGRFSGRQFSNSRSEMNVSTLELGDSALYLCASSLHFLGGSSYNEQFFGPGTRLTVL.